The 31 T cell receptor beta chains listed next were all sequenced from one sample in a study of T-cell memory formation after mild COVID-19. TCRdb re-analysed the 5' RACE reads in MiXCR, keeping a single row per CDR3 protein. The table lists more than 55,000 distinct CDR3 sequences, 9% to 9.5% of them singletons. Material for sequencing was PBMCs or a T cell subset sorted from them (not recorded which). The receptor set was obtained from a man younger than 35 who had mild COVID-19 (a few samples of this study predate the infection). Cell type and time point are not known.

The DNA for the CDR3 is TGTGCCAGCAGCTTGGACGGTACTTATGGCTACACCTTC. It encodes CASSLDGTYGYTF. The V gene is TRBV5-5, the J gene TRBJ1-2; D uncertain. The CDR3 is made up of 13 amino acids. V lost 0 bases to trimming and J lost 5 bases, with 8 bases between them. Germline lookup yields CDR1 SGHKS and CDR2 YYEKEE (reference sequence).

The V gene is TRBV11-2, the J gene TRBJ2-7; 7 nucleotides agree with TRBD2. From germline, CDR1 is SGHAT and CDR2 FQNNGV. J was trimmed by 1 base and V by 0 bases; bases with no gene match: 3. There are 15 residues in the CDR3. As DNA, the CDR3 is TGTGCCAGCAGCTTAGAGGGGACTATATCCTACGAGCAGTACTTC. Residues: CASSLEGTISYEQYF.

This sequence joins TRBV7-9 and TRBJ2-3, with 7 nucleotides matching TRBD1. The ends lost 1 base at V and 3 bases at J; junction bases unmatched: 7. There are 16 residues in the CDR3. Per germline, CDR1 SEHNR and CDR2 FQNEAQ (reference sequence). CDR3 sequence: CASSLGGTGATDTQYF. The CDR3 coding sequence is TGTGCCAGCAGCTTAGGTGGTACAGGGGCAACAGATACGCAGTATTTT.

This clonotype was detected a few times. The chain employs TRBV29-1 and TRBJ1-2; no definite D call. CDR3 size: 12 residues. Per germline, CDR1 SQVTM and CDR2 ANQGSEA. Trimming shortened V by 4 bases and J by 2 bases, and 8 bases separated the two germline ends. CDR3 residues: CSVAAPNYGYTF. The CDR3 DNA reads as TGCAGCGTTGCCGCGCCCAACTATGGCTACACCTTC.

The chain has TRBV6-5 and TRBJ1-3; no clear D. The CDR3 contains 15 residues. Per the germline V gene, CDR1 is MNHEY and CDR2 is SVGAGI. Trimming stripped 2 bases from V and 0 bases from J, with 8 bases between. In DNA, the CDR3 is TGTGCCAGCAGTTACGCGGCAGGCTCTGGAAACACCATATATTTT. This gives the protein CASSYAAGSGNTIYF.

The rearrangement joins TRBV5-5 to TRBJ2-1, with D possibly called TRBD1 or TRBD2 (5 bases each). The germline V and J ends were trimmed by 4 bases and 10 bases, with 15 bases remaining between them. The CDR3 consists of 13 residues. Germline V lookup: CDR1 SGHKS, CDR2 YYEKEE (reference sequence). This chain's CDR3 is CASSLYSGTEQFF. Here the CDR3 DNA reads TGTGCCAGCAGCCTCTACTCAGGGACGGAGCAGTTCTTC.

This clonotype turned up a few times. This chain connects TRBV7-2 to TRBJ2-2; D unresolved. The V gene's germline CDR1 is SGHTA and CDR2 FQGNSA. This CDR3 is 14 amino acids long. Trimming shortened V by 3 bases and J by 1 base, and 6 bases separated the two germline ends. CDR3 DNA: TGTGCCAGCAGCTTGTGGAGGAACACCGGGGAGCTGTTTTTT. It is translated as CASSLWRNTGELFF.

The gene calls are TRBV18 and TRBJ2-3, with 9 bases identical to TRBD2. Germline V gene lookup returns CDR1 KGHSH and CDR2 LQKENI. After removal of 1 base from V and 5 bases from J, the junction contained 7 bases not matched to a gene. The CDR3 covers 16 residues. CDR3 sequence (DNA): TGTGCCAGCTCACCACTTTCGCTAGCGGGAATAGATACGCAGTATTTT. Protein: CASSPLSLAGIDTQYF.

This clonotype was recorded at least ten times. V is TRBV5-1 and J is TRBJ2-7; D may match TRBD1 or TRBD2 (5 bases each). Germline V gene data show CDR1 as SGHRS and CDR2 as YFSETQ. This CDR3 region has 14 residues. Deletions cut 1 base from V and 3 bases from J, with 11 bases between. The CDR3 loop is CASSLLGTDYEQYF. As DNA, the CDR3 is TGCGCCAGCAGCTTGTTGGGGACCGACTACGAGCAGTACTTC.

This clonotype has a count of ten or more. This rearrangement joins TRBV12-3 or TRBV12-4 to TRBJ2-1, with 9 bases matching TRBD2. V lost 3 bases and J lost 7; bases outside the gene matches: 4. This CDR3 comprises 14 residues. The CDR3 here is CASSFSGLANEQFF. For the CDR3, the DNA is TGTGCCAGCAGTTTTTCCGGACTAGCGAATGAGCAGTTCTTC.

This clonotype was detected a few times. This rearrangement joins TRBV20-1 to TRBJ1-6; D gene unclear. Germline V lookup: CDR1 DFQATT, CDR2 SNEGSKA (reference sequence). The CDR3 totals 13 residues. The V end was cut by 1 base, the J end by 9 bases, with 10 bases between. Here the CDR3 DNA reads TGCAGTGCTAGAGTGGGGATCGGTTCACCCCTCCACTTT. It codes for CSARVGIGSPLHF.

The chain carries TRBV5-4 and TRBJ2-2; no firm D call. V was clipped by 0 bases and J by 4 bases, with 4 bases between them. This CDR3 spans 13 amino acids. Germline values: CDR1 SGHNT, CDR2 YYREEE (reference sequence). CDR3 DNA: TGTGCCAGCAGCTTGGACAGCACCGGGGAGCTGTTTTTT. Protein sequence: CASSLDSTGELFF.

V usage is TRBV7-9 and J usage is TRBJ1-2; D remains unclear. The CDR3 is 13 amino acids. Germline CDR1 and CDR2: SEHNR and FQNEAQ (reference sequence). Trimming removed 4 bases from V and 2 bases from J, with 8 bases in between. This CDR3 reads CASSSRANYGYTF. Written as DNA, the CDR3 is TGTGCCAGCAGCTCGAGAGCAAACTATGGCTACACCTTC.

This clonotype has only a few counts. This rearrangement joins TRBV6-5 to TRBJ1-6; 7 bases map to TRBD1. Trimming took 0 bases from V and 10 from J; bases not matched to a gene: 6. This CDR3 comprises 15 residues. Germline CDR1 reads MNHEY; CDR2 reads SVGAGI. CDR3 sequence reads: CASSYSGTVGSPLHF. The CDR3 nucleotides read TGTGCCAGCAGTTACTCCGGGACAGTCGGGTCACCCCTCCACTTT.

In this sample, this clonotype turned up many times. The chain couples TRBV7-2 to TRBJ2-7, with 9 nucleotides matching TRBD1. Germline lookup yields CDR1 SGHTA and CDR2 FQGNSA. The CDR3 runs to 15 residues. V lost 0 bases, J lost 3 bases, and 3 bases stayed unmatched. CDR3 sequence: CASSLAGTGYYEQYF. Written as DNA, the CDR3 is TGTGCCAGCAGCTTAGCCGGGACAGGGTACTACGAGCAGTACTTC.

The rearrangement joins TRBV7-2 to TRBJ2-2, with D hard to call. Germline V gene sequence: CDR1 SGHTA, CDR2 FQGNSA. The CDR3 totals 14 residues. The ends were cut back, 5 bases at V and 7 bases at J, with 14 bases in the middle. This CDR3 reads CASSPPGSGGELFF. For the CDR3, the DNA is TGTGCCAGCAGCCCGCCCGGGTCTGGCGGGGAGCTGTTTTTT.

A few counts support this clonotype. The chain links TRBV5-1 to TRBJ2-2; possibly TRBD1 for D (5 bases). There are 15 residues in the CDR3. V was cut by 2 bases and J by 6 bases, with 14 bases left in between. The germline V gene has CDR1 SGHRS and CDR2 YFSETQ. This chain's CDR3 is CASSFSLVQAGELFF. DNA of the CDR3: TGCGCCAGCAGCTTCTCTTTGGTACAGGCCGGGGAGCTGTTTTTT.

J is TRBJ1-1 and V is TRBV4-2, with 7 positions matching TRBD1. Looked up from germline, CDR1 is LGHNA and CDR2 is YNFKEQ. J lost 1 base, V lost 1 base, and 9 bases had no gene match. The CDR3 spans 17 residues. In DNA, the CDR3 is TGTGCCAGCAGCCAAGTCCCGGGACAGCGTACGAACACTGAAGCTTTCTTT. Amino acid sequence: CASSQVPGQRTNTEAFF.

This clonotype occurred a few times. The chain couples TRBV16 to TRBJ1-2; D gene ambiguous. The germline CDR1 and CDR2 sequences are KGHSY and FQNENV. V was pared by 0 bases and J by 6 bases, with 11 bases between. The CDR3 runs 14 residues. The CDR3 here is CASSQSRQADGYTF. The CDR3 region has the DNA TGTGCCAGCAGCCAATCAAGGCAGGCCGATGGCTACACCTTC.

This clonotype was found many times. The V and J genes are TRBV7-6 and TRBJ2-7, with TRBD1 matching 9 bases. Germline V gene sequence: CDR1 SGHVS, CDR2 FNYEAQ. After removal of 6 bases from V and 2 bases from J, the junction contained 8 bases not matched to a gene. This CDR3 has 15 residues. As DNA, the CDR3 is TGTGCCAGCAGTCTCCAAGGGACAGGGCCCTACGAGCAGTACTTC. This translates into CASSLQGTGPYEQYF.

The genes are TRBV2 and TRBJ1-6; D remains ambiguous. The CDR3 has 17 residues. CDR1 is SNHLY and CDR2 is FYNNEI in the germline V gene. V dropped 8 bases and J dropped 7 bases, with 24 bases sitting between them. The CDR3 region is CASSDSPDRRGNSPLHF. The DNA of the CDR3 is TGTGCCAGCTCCGACTCACCCGATAGAAGAGGGAATTCACCCCTCCACTTT.

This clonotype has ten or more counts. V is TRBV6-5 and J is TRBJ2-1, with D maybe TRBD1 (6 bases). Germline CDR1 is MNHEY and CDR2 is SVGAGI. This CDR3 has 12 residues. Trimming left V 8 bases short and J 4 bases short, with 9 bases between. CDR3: CASRDTYNEQFF. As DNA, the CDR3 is TGTGCCAGCCGGGACACGTACAATGAGCAGTTCTTC.

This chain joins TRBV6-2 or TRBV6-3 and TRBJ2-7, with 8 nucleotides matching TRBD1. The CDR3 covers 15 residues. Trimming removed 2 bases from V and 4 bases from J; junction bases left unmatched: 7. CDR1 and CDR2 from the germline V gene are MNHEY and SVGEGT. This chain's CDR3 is CASSYAGQGPYEQYV. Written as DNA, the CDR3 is TGTGCCAGCAGTTACGCCGGACAGGGTCCGTACGAGCAGTACGTC.

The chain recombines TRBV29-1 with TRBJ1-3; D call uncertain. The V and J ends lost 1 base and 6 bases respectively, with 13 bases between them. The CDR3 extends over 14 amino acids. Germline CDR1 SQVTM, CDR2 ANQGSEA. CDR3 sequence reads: CSVEGLQHVNTIYF. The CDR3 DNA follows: TGCAGCGTTGAAGGGCTACAGCACGTAAACACCATATATTTT. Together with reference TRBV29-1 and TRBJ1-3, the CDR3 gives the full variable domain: SAVISQKPSRDICQRGTSLTIQCQVDSQVTMMFWYRQQPGQSLTLIATANQGSEATYESGFVIDKFPISRPNLTFSTLTVSNMSPEDSSIYLCSVEGLQHVNTIYFGEGSWLTVV.

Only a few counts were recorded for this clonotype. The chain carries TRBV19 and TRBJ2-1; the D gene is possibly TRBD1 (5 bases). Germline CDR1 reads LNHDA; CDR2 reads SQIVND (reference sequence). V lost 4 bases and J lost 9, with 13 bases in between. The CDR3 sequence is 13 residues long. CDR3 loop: CASSTPVRGEQFF. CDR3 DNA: TGTGCCAGTAGTACCCCCGTTAGGGGTGAGCAGTTCTTC.

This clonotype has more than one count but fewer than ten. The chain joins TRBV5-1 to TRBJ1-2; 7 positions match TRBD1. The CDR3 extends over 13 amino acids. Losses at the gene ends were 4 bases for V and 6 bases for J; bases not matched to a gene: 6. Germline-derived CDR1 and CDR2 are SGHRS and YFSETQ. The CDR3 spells CASSTGDRDGYTF. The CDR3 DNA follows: TGCGCCAGCAGCACAGGGGACCGGGATGGCTACACCTTC.

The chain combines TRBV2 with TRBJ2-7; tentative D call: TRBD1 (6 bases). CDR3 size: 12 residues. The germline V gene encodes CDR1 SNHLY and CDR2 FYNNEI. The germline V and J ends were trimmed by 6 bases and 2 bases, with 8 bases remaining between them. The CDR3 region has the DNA TGTGCCAGCAGGGGACAAGCCTACGAGCAGTACTTC. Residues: CASRGQAYEQYF. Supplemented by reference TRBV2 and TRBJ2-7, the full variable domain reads EPEVTQTPSHQVTQMGQEVILRCVPISNHLYFYWYRQILGQKVEFLVSFYNNEISEKSEIFDDQFSVERPDGSNFTLKIRSTKLEDSAMYFCASRGQAYEQYFGPGTRLTVT.

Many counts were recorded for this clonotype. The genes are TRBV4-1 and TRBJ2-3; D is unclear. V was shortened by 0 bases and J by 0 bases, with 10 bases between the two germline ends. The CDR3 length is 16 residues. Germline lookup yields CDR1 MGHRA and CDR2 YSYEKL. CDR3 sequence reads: CASSQEAMPSTDTQYF. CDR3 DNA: TGCGCCAGCAGCCAAGAGGCGATGCCTAGCACAGATACGCAGTATTTT.

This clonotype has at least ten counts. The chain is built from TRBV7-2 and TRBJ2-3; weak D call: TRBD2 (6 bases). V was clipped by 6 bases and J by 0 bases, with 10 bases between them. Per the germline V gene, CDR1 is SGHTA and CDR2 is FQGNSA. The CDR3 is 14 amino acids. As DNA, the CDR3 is TGTGCCAGCAGTCTAGCGTCTAGCACAGATACGCAGTATTTT. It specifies CASSLASSTDTQYF.

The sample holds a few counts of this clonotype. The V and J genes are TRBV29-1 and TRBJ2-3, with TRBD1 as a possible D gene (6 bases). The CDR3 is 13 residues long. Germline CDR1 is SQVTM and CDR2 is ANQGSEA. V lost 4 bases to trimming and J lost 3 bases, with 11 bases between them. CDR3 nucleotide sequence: TGCAGCGTTGGGCAGGGGCGAACAGATACGCAGTATTTT. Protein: CSVGQGRTDTQYF.

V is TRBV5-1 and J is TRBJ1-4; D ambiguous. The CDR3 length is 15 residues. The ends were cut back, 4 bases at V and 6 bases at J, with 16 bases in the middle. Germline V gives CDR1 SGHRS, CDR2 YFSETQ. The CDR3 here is CASSPEPGLHEKLFF. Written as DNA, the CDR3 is TGCGCCAGCAGCCCCGAACCGGGATTGCATGAAAAACTGTTTTTT.